Listed below are T cell receptor beta chains from one sample, sequenced in a study of cytomegalovirus exposure and HLA in healthy donors. TCRdb keeps only in-frame clones here, not all; method: immunoSEQ multiplex PCR. The sample records about 100,000 clones, approximately 76% being singletons. Sequencing was performed on PBMCs. The receptors stem from a man in his forties in good health and CMV-seropositive. The CDR3 runs from the conserved cysteine through the conserved F or W. The D gene is left open where the match is weak. Clone size is shown for a subset of rows, as once, few, many or a class of expanded clone.

J gene,D gene,clone size,V gene,CDR3 DNA,CDR3 protein
TRBJ1-6,.,.,TRBV2,TGTGCCAGCAAAGGGGAGGCATCACCCCTCCACTTT,CASKGEASPLHF
TRBJ2-7,.,.,TRBV9,TGTGCCAGCAGCGTAGCGACGGGAGACGAGCAGTACTTC,CASSVATGDEQYF
TRBJ2-1,.,.,TRBV7-7,TGTGCTAGCAGCTTGGACCCGGGAGCCGAACAGTTCTTC,CASSLDPGAEQFF
TRBJ2-7,.,.,TRBV29-1,TGCAGCGTTGAAGGAGACGCGGGTGGCACCTACGAGCAGTACTTC,CSVEGDAGGTYEQYF
TRBJ1-1,.,.,TRBV5-1,TGCGCCAGCAGCCCAGGACACCCCGACACTGAAGCTTTCTTT,CASSPGHPDTEAFF
TRBJ2-1,.,.,TRBV5-1,TGCGCCAGCGTCTCTGGCGGAAGCTCCTACAATGAGCAGTTCTTC,CASVSGGSSYNEQFF
TRBJ1-6,.,.,TRBV7-3,TGTGCCAGCAGCTCCCCCGGTTTACCCCTCCACTTT,CASSSPGLPLHF
TRBJ1-2,.,.,TRBV5-1,TGCGCCAGCAGCTTGGGGACAGTTCCGACCTATAGGGGCTACACCTTC,CASSLGTVPTYRGYTF
TRBJ2-3,TRBD2,.,TRBV9,TGTGCCAGCAACGTACGGCGGGGGAGCACAGATACGCAGTATTTT,CASNVRRGSTDTQYF
TRBJ2-3,.,.,TRBV27,TGTGCCAGCAGTTTATTCGGGGGAGATACGCAGTATTTT,CASSLFGGDTQYF
TRBJ1-2,.,.,TRBV7-9,TGTGCCAGCAGCTCGGGACACGTCTATGGCTACACCTTC,CASSSGHVYGYTF
TRBJ2-2,TRBD2,.,TRBV5-1,TGCGCCAGCAGAGTAAGCGGGGCTAACACCGGGGAGCTGTTTTTT,CASRVSGANTGELFF
TRBJ2-1,TRBD1,.,TRBV2,TGTGCCAGCAGGAGTTCCGTTGCAGGGGGTGAGCAGTTCTTC,CASRSSVAGGEQFF
TRBJ1-2,TRBD1,.,TRBV29-1,TGCAGCGGGGGACAGGGGGAAGGTGGCTACACCTTC,CSGGQGEGGYTF
TRBJ2-3,TRBD2,.,TRBV9,TGTGCCAGCAGCGCGGGACTAGCGGCGGCAGATACGCAGTATTTT,CASSAGLAAADTQYF
TRBJ2-7,.,once,TRBV7-2,TGTGCCAGCAGCCCCTCGTACGAGCAGTACTTC,CASSPSYEQYF